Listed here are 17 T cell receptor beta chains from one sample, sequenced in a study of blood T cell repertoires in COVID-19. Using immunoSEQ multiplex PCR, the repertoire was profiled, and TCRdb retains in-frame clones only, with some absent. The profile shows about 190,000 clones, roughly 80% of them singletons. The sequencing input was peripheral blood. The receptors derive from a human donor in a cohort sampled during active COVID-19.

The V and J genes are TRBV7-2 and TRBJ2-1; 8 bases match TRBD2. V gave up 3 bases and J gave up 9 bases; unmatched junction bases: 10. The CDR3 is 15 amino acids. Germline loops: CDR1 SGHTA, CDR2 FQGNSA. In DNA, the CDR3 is TGTGCCAGCAGCTTGAGCGGGAGAGTCATGGGTGAGCAGTTCTTC. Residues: CASSLSGRVMGEQFF.

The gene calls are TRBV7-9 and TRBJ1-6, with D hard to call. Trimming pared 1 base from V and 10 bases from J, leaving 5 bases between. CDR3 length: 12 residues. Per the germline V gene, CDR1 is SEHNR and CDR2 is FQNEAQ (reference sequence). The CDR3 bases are TGTGCCAGCAGCTTAGATCTCTCACCCCTCCACTTT. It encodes CASSLDLSPLHF.

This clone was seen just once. The CDR3: CASSPWDRSNEKLFF. CDR3 DNA sequence: TGTGCCAGCAGTCCGTGGGACAGGAGTAATGAAAAACTGTTTTTT. J is TRBJ1-4 and V is TRBV28, with 8 nucleotides matching TRBD1. The CDR3 has 15 residues. Trimming removed 5 bases from V and 4 bases from J; junction bases left unmatched: 6. In germline, CDR1 is MDHEN, CDR2 SYDVKM. The variable domain in full, completed from reference TRBV28 and TRBJ1-4, reads DVKVTQSSRYLVKRTGEKVFLECVQDMDHENMFWYRQDPGLGLRLIYFSYDVKMKEKGDIPEGYSVSREKKERFSLILESASTNQTSMYLCASSPWDRSNEKLFFGSGTQLSVL.

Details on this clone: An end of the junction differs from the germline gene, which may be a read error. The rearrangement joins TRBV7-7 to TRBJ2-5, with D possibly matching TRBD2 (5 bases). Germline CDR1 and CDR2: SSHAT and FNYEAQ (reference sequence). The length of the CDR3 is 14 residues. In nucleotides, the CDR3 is TGTGCTAGCAGCCCAGGACTGCCGTCCGAGACCCAGTACTTC. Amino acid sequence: CASSPGLPSETQYF. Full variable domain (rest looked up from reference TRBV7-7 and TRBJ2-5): GAGVSQSPRYKVTKRGQDVTLRCDPISSHATLYWYQQALGQGPEFLTYFNYEAQPDKSGLPSDRFSAERPEGSISTLTIQRTEQRDSAMYRCASSPGLPSETQYFGPGTRLLVL.

The CDR3 DNA follows: TGTGCCAGCAGCTTTGTCGGGAACACTGAAGCTTTCTTT. Amino acids: CASSFVGNTEAFF. The rearrangement uses TRBV13 and TRBJ1-1; D is unresolved. Germline V gene lookup returns CDR1 PRHDT and CDR2 FYEKMQ (reference sequence). This CDR3 has 13 residues. Trimming took 3 bases from V and 1 from J, leaving 6 bases between them.

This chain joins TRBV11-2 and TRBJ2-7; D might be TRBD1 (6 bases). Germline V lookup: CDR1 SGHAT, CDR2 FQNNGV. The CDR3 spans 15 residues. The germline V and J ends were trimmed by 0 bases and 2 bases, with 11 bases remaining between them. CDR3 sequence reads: CASSLEPGATYEQYV. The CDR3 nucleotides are TGTGCCAGCAGCTTAGAACCAGGGGCCACCTACGAGCAGTACGTC.

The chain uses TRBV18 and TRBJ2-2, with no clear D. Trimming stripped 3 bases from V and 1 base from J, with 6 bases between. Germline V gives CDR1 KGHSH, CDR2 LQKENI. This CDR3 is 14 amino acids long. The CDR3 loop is CASSPSLNTGELFF. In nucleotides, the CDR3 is TGTGCCAGCTCACCTAGCCTGAACACCGGGGAGCTGTTTTTT. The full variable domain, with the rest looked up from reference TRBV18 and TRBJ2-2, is NAGVMQNPRHLVRRRGQEARLRCSPMKGHSHVYWYRQLPEEGLKFMVYLQKENIIDESGMPKERFSAEFPKEGPSILRIQQVVRGDSAAYFCASSPSLNTGELFFGEGSRLTVL.

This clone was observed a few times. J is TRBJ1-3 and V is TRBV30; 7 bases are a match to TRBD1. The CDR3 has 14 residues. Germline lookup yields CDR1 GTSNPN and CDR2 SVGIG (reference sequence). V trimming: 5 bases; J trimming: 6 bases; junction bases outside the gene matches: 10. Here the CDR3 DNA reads TGTGCCTGGGGGACCGGACAGGTGACAAACACCATATATTTT. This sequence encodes CAWGTGQVTNTIYF.

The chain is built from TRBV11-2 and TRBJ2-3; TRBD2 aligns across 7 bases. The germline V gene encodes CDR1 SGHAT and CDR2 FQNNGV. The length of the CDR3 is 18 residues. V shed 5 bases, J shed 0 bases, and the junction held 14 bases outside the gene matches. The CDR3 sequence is CASSAPGGLRGSTDTQYF. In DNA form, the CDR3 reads TGTGCCAGCAGCGCTCCGGGGGGTTTGAGGGGTAGCACAGATACGCAGTATTTT.

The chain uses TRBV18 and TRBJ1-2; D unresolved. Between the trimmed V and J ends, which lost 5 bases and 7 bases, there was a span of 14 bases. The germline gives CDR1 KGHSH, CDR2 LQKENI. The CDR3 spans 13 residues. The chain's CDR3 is CASSNQVLSGYTF. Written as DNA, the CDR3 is TGTGCCAGCTCAAACCAGGTCTTGAGTGGCTACACCTTC.

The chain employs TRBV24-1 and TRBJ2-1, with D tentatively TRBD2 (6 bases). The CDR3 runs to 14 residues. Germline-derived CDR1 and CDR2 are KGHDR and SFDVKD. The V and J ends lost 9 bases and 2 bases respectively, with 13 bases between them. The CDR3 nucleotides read TGTGCCACCGGTCGCGGGGCTACCTACAATGAGCAGTTCTTC. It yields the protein CATGRGATYNEQFF.

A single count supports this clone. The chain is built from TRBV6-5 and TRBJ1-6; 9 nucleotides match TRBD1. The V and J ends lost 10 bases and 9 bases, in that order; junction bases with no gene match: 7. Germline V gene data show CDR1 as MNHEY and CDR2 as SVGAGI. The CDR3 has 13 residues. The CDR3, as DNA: TGTGCCACAAACGGGACAGGGCGTTCACCCCTCCACTTT. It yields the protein CATNGTGRSPLHF.

DNA of the CDR3: TGTGCCAGCTCCGGGACAGGGGAAGAGACCCAGTACTTC. This gives the protein CASSGTGEETQYF. V gene TRBV18 combines with J gene TRBJ2-5; TRBD1 aligns across 10 bases. Per germline, CDR1 KGHSH and CDR2 LQKENI. This CDR3 contains 13 residues. V trimming: 6 bases; J trimming: 3 bases; junction bases outside the gene matches: 1.

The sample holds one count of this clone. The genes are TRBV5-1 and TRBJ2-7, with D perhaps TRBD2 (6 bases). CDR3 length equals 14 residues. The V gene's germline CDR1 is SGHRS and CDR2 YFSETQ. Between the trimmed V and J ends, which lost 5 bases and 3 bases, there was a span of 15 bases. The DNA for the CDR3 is TGCGCCAGCAGACCCGGGACTCGCTTCTACGAGCAGTACTTC. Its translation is CASRPGTRFYEQYF.

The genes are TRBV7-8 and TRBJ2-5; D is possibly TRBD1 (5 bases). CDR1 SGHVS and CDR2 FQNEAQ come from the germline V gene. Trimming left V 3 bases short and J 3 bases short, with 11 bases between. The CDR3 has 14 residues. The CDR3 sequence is CASSLSAGKETQYF. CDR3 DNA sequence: TGTGCCAGCAGCTTGTCGGCAGGGAAAGAGACCCAGTACTTC. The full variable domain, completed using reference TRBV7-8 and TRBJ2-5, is GAGVSQSPRYKVAKRGQDVALRCDPISGHVSLFWYQQALGQGPEFLTYFQNEAQLDKSGLPSDRFFAERPEGSVSTLKIQRTQQEDSAVYLCASSLSAGKETQYFGPGTRLLVL.

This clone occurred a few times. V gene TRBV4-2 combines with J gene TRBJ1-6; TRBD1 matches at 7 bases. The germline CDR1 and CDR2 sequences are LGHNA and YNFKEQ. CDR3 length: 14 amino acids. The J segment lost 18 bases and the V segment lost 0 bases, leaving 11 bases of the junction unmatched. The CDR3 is CASSQEGTEKGHHF. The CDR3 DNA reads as TGTGCCAGCAGCCAAGAAGGGACAGAGAAGGGTCACCACTTT.

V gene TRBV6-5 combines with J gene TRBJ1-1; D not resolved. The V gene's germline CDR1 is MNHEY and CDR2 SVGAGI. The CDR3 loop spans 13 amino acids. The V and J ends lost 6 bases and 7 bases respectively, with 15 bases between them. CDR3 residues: CASSLFSGYEAFF. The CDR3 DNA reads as TGTGCCAGCAGCCTTTTTTCGGGGTATGAAGCTTTCTTT.